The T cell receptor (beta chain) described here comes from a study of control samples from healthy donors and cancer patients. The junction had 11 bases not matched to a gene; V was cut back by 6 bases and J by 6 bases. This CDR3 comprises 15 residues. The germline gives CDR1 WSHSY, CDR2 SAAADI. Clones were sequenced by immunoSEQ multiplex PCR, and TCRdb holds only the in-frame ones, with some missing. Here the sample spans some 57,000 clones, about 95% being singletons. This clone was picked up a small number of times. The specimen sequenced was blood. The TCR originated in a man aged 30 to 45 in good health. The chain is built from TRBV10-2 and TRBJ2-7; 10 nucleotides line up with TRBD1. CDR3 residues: CASRTGTGESAEQYF. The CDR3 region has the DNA TGCGCCAGCAGGACCGGGACAGGGGAATCTGCCGAGCAGTACTTC.